The 10 T cell receptor beta chains below were found in one sample sequenced in a study of multiple sclerosis patients with progressive multifocal leukoencephalopathy. Time point denoted: before natalizumab initiation. Sequencing used immunoSEQ multiplex PCR; TCRdb keeps in-frame clones, though not all of them. The table shows tens of thousands of clones, with 88% occurring only once. Sequencing was done on a sample of PBMCs. The source of these receptors is a human donor with multiple sclerosis.

This chain joins TRBV15 and TRBJ2-7; 14 nucleotides match TRBD2. There are 17 residues in the CDR3. The V segment lost 3 bases and the J segment 3 bases; nucleotides outside the gene matches: 7. Germline V gives CDR1 LNHNV, CDR2 YYDKDF (reference sequence). The CDR3 DNA sequence: TGTGCCACCAGCAGGGGGTCTGGACTAGCGGGGGGCTACGAGCAGTACTTC. This sequence encodes CATSRGSGLAGGYEQYF.

The V call is TRBV15, the J call TRBJ1-1; perhaps TRBD1 as D (6 bases). Trimming pared 6 bases from V and 4 bases from J, leaving 18 bases between. Germline CDR1 is LNHNV and CDR2 is YYDKDF (reference sequence). The CDR3 extends over 15 amino acids. The CDR3 DNA is TGTGCCACCAGGAATGACAACCGGGGGCGCACTGAAGCTTTCTTT. Its translation: CATRNDNRGRTEAFF. The whole variable domain, filled in from reference TRBV15 and TRBJ1-1, reads DAMVIQNPRYQVTQFGKPVTLSCSQTLNHNVMYWYQQKSSQAPKLLFHYYDKDFNNEADTPDNFQSRRPNTSFCFLDIRSPGLGDTAMYLCATRNDNRGRTEAFFGQGTRLTVV.

This chain uses TRBV5-6 with TRBJ2-4; tentative D call: TRBD2 (7 bases). CDR3 length: 16 amino acids. Germline V gives CDR1 SGHDT, CDR2 YYEEEE. With 5 bases removed from V and 9 bases from J, the gap between germline ends came to 24 bases. The CDR3 region is CASSPASKGEGGIQYF. CDR3 DNA sequence: TGTGCCAGCAGTCCCGCATCAAAGGGGGAGGGAGGCATTCAGTACTTC.

V and J are TRBV6-6 and TRBJ1-1; TRBD1 might be the D (6 bases). Germline CDR1 and CDR2: MNHNY and SVGAGI (reference sequence). The CDR3 runs 14 residues. Trimming removed 6 bases from V and 2 bases from J, with 13 bases in between. CDR3 sequence (DNA): TGTGCCAGCAGCGGACAGCCTAGTAACACTGAAGCTTTCTTT. Protein product: CASSGQPSNTEAFF.

This chain joins TRBV28 and TRBJ1-1; no clear D. Trimming shortened V by 3 bases and J by 1 base, and 6 bases separated the two germline ends. The germline V gene has CDR1 MDHEN and CDR2 SYDVKM. This CDR3 is built from 13 residues. CDR3 bases: TGTGCCAGCAGTTTCGGCGAGAACACTGAAGCTTTCTTT. Translating it yields CASSFGENTEAFF.

V and J are TRBV19 and TRBJ2-7; possible D gene TRBD1, 6 bases. Germline-derived CDR1 and CDR2 are LNHDA and SQIVND (reference sequence). The V end was cut by 4 bases, the J end by 7 bases, with 11 bases between. The CDR3 has 12 residues. CDR3 in amino acids: CASSTPGTEQYF. The CDR3 nucleotides are TGTGCCAGTAGTACCCCAGGGACAGAGCAGTACTTC.

The chain uses TRBV7-2 and TRBJ2-3; either TRBD1 or TRBD2 may fit D (5 bases each). CDR1 is SGHTA, CDR2 FQGNSA, per germline. The CDR3 is 13 amino acids. Trimming removed 5 bases at V and 5 bases at J, with 11 bases between. The CDR3 here is CASSPGTIDTQYF. The CDR3 coding sequence is TGTGCCAGCAGCCCGGGGACGATAGATACGCAGTATTTT. The full variable domain, completed using reference TRBV7-2 and TRBJ2-3, is GAGVSQSPSNKVTEKGKDVELRCDPISGHTALYWYRQSLGQGLEFLIYFQGNSAPDKSGLPSDRFSAERTGGSVSTLTIQRTQQEDSAVYLCASSPGTIDTQYFGPGTRLTVL.

Only a few counts were recorded for this clone. V gene TRBV4-3 combines with J gene TRBJ2-7, with D uncertain. Trimming took off 4 bases at V and 5 bases at J, with 12 bases between the two ends. CDR1 LGHNA and CDR2 YSLEER come from the germline V gene. This CDR3 contains 13 residues. The CDR3 nucleotides are TGCGCCAGCAGCCCCGGTCCTAGGGACGAGCAGTACTTC. It translates to CASSPGPRDEQYF.

Concerning this clone: The DNA is omitted, as the CDR3 cannot be located on it reliably, and the CDR3 follows TCRdb's listing. The rearrangement uses TRBV19 and TRBJ1-6; the table's TRBD1 call for D was not verified on the DNA. The germline V gene encodes CDR1 LNHDA and CDR2 SQIVND (reference sequence). The CDR3 is 16 residues long, counting both termini. CDR3 residues: CASSILANSYNSPLHF.

V is TRBV18 and J is TRBJ2-2; 7 nucleotides line up with TRBD1. The CDR3 contains 17 residues. V lost 0 bases to trimming and J lost 1 base; unmatched junction nucleotides: 5. CDR1 is KGHSH and CDR2 is LQKENI in the germline V gene. Here the CDR3 reads CASSPPRQGVNTGELFF. As DNA, the CDR3 is TGTGCCAGCTCACCACCGAGGCAGGGGGTGAACACCGGGGAGCTGTTTTTT.